The clone carrying this TCR beta chain was observed a few times. Its specificity is unknown. Study-level points and caveats: Whole repertoires were not studied in the larger cohort, only one V-J beta rearrangement. Tumor Treg TCRs overlapped most with tumor naive CD4+ cells.

From germline, CDR1 is MNHEY and CDR2 SMNVEV (reference sequence). The germline V and J ends were trimmed by 9 bases and 2 bases, with 22 bases remaining between them. The CDR3 is 17 residues long. After constant-region reverse-primer amplification, full-length variable regions underwent semi-nested PCR with Nested Universal Primer A. Using its own MiXCR run on the 5' RACE reads, TCRdb lists one record per CDR3 protein. The data show some 62,000 distinct CDR3 sequences, around 30% seen once. This chain joins TRBV27 and TRBJ2-2; D is possibly TRBD2 (5 bases). Sequences were obtained from tumor-infiltrating naive CD4+ T cells sorted from the breast tumor. Regarding subset: naive CD4+ T cells, CD4+CD45RA+CD25-. The TCR was taken from a female donor with breast cancer. The CDR3 region is CARNLNKGLINTGELFF. The CDR3 DNA reads TGTGCCAGGAACCTCAATAAAGGACTTATTAACACCGGGGAGCTGTTTTTT.